A single sample is the source of the 12 T cell receptor beta chains below, sequenced in a study of T cells in women clearing cervical HPV infection. Generated by immunoSEQ multiplex PCR, the TCRdb table keeps only in-frame clones and is missing some. The data show under 30,000 clones, and the top ten clones hold about 5.7%. Sequenced sample: blood buffy coat. The receptors were sampled from a woman aged 18 to 69 with a cervical HPV16 infection that either progressed to CIN3+ or cleared (not recorded which).

As for this clone: Read data end 3 residues before the CDR3 end; the end is taken from the germline J gene. The same CDR3 also results from other DNA sequences found in this sample. The chain couples TRBV30 to TRBJ1-2; 8 bases fit TRBD1. The CDR3 is made up of 15 amino acids. Germline values: CDR1 GTSNPN, CDR2 SVGIG (reference sequence). CDR3 DNA, as far as it was read: TGTGCCTGGAATTATCAGGGGGCGTCGATCGGTGGG. Translation: CAWNYQGASIGG. In full, the CDR3 reads CAWNYQGASIGGYTF. Combining the CDR3 with reference TRBV30 and TRBJ1-2 gives the whole variable domain SQTIHQWPATLVQPVGSPLSLECTVEGTSNPNLYWYRQAAGRGLQLLFYSVGIGQISSEVPQNLSASRPQDRQFILSSKKLLLSDSGFYLCAWNYQGASIGGYTFGSGTRLTVV.

The sequenced CDR3 bases are TGTGCCAGTACCCAGACAGGGGGCGAGACCGGGGAG. Its protein product is CASTQTGGETGE. From start to end, the CDR3 is CASTQTGGETGELFF. The genes are TRBV19 and TRBJ2-2, with 10 bases that match TRBD1. The sequenced fragment ends 3 residues before the CDR3 boundary, so the rest is inferred from the germline J gene. The CDR3 consists of 15 residues. V lost 7 bases, J lost 5 bases, and 7 bases stayed unmatched. CDR1 LNHDA and CDR2 SQIVND come from the germline V gene (reference sequence).

The chain's CDR3 is CASSLMALMNTEAFF. Incomplete CDR3 DNA: TGTGCCAGCAGCTTGATGGCATTAATGAACACTGAA. The chain uses TRBV7-8 and TRBJ1-1; D ambiguous. The read terminates 3 residues before the CDR3 end, so the remaining end is supplied by the germline J gene. The V and J ends lost 3 bases and 0 bases respectively, with 11 bases between them. The CDR3 totals 15 residues. Germline V CDR1 and CDR2: SGHVS, FQNEAQ.

Regarding this clone: The read ends 3 residues early relative to the CDR3; the germline J gene fills the gap. The chain combines TRBV6-9 with TRBJ1-1, with TRBD1 identical over 8 bases. Per germline, CDR1 MNHGY and CDR2 SVAAGI. The J segment lost 6 bases and the V segment lost 8 bases, leaving 17 bases of the junction unmatched. The CDR3 has 16 residues. The CDR3 loop is CASFGQGWKAMSEAFF. The CDR3 bases that were read are TGTGCCAGCTTTGGACAGGGCTGGAAGGCGATGTCTGAA.

Comment on this clone: Sequencing ends 3 residues short of the CDR3 end; the germline J gene provides the rest. The chain has TRBV12-3 or TRBV12-4 and TRBJ2-7; D might be TRBD1 (6 bases). Trimming removed 3 bases from V and 2 bases from J, with 11 bases in between. CDR3 length: 14 amino acids. The sequenced part of the CDR3 DNA is TGTGCCAGCAGTTTGGAACAGGGCACCTACGAG. This translates into CASSLEQGTYE. The full CDR3 protein is CASSLEQGTYEQYF.

The CDR3 bases that were read are TGTGCCAGCAGCTCCGTACGCGCCCACTCCTACGAG. It yields the protein CASSSVRAHSYE. The whole CDR3 protein reads CASSSVRAHSYEQYF. The chain has TRBV11-2 and TRBJ2-7, with no clear D. From the germline J gene comes the end of the CDR3, since the read stops 3 residues before it. This CDR3 region has 15 residues. V was cut by 4 bases and J by 0 bases, with 13 bases left in between. CDR1 and CDR2 (germline): SGHAT, FQNNGV.

The sequenced CDR3 bases are TGCGCCAGCAGCCTAGAGGCACCCAGTTATGGC. This translates into CASSLEAPSYG. The entire CDR3 protein reads CASSLEAPSYGYTF. The chain has TRBV5-1 and TRBJ1-2; D remains unclear. The DNA ends 3 residues before the CDR3 does, and the rest of the CDR3 is filled in from the germline J gene. The germline CDR1 and CDR2 sequences are SGHRS and YFSETQ. V was trimmed by 4 bases and J by 5 bases, leaving 15 bases between them. The CDR3 totals 14 residues.

CDR3 sequence reads: CASSPQRGSYNEQFF. The CDR3 DNA, read in part, is TGTGCCAGCTCACCTCAGAGGGGCTCCTACAATGAG. The chain uses TRBV18 and TRBJ2-1; either TRBD1 or TRBD2 may fit D (5 bases each). The DNA ends 3 residues before the CDR3 does, and the rest of the CDR3 is filled in from the germline J gene. The germline gives CDR1 KGHSH, CDR2 LQKENI. The CDR3 runs 15 residues. The V gene lost 3 bases and the J gene lost 0 bases, with 9 bases spanning the gap.

Details on this clone: Read coverage stops 3 residues before the CDR3 terminus; the germline J gene supplies the remainder. The V call is TRBV10-3, the J call TRBJ1-1; unclear D gene. Trimming took off 8 bases at V and 3 bases at J, with 10 bases between the two ends. CDR1 and CDR2 from the germline V gene are ENHRY and SYGVKD. CDR3 length equals 12 residues. Partial CDR3 DNA: TGTGCCATCGGTCCCACAGACACTGAA. It yields the protein CAIGPTDTE. In full, the CDR3 reads CAIGPTDTEAFF.

Concerning this clone itself: Read coverage stops 3 residues before the CDR3 terminus; the germline J gene supplies the remainder. The J gene is TRBJ2-5, the V gene TRBV20-1; D may be TRBD1 (7 bases). CDR1 and CDR2 from the germline V gene are DFQATT and SNEGSKA (reference sequence). V was trimmed by 3 bases and J by 2 bases, leaving 22 bases between them. CDR3 length: 17 amino acids. Partial CDR3 DNA: TGCAGTGCTAGCCCCGTACCAGGGGGGTCAGCTCAAGAGACC. This gives the protein CSASPVPGGSAQET. The full CDR3 reads CSASPVPGGSAQETQYF.

With respect to this clone: The read terminates 3 residues ahead of where the CDR3 ends, so the germline J gene completes it. The rearrangement uses TRBV7-9 and TRBJ1-2; D unresolved. Germline V CDR1 and CDR2: SEHNR, FQNEAQ (reference sequence). This CDR3 comprises 15 residues. CDR3 DNA (partial): TGTGCCAGCAGCCCGATTGGCGGGAGAAACTACGAC. It translates to CASSPIGGRNYD. The CDR3, in full, reads CASSPIGGRNYDYTF.

On this clone: Read data end 3 residues before the CDR3 end; the end is taken from the germline J gene. The rearrangement links TRBV5-1 to TRBJ1-1, with D uncertain. Germline V gene sequence: CDR1 SGHRS, CDR2 YFSETQ. V lost 5 bases, J lost 4 bases, and 21 bases lay in between. The CDR3 totals 16 residues. Incomplete CDR3 DNA: TGCGCCAGCAGTTACCCAGACGGGTCGGTGGGCACTGAA. Its protein is CASSYPDGSVGTE. The whole CDR3 sequence reads CASSYPDGSVGTEAFF.